One sample yielded the 14 T cell receptor beta chains listed below, sequenced in a study of OX40 agonist ivuxolimab in advanced cancers. Measured with immunoSEQ multiplex PCR; TCRdb has only the in-frame clones, and not every one. Of some 20,000 clones listed, roughly 84% are singletons. Sequenced material: CD4+ or CD8+ T cells sorted from blood, taken in a trial of the OX40 agonist ivuxolimab. These receptors originate from an adult with an advanced solid tumor such as melanoma, head and neck, liver or kidney cancer.

This clone has a single count. The rearrangement links TRBV7-2 to TRBJ2-1; D is possibly TRBD1 (6 bases). The CDR3 is made up of 16 amino acids. The germline V and J ends were trimmed by 4 bases and 1 base, with 14 bases remaining between them. Germline CDR1 is SGHTA and CDR2 is FQGNSA. The CDR3 nucleotides read TGTGCCAGCAGCTATAGGGGTACAGGGTCCTACAATGAGCAGTTCTTC. Its protein product is CASSYRGTGSYNEQFF.

This clone has a handful of counts. This chain connects TRBV13 to TRBJ2-3; D is perhaps TRBD2 (5 bases). Germline CDR1 PRHDT, CDR2 FYEKMQ (reference sequence). The ends were cut back, 5 bases at V and 0 bases at J, with 9 bases in the middle. The CDR3 extends over 14 amino acids. Written as DNA, the CDR3 is TGTGCCAGCAGCCCCGGACTCAGCACAGATACGCAGTATTTT. It translates to CASSPGLSTDTQYF.

By frequency in the sample, this clone is large. The V call is TRBV7-9, the J call TRBJ2-7; 9 bases are a match to TRBD1. The germline gives CDR1 SEHNR, CDR2 FQNEAQ (reference sequence). Losses at the gene ends were 5 bases for V and 2 bases for J; bases not matched to a gene: 13. The CDR3 contains 17 residues. CDR3 DNA: TGTGCCAGCAGCCTGGGACAGGGAAAAGACTGGACCTACGAGCAGTACTTC. It translates to CASSLGQGKDWTYEQYF.

J is TRBJ2-1 and V is TRBV6-5; no firm D call. Per the germline V gene, CDR1 is MNHEY and CDR2 is SVGAGI. The CDR3 runs 13 residues. V lost 2 bases, J lost 3 bases, and 5 bases lay in between. CDR3 sequence reads: CASSYRVYNEQFF. For the CDR3, the DNA is TGTGCCAGCAGTTACCGGGTCTACAATGAGCAGTTCTTC.

The V call is TRBV12-2, the J call TRBJ2-3. TRBV12-2 is an annotated pseudogene. The CDR3 runs 12 residues. CDR3 coding DNA: TGTGCAAGTCGCTTAGTTACAGATACGCAGTATTTT. Residues: CASRLVTDTQYF.

The chain couples TRBV7-6 to TRBJ1-3; a weak D match, TRBD1 (5 bases). This CDR3 has 14 amino acids. Germline assignment: CDR1 SGHVS and CDR2 FNYEAQ. V was shortened by 5 bases and J by 2 bases, with 10 bases between the two germline ends. The CDR3 loop reads CASSRQFAGNTIYF. The CDR3 region has the DNA TGTGCCAGCAGCCGACAGTTTGCTGGAAACACCATATATTTT.

The chain couples TRBV4-1 to TRBJ1-1; tentatively, D is TRBD1 (5 bases). CDR3 length: 18 amino acids. The germline V and J ends were trimmed by 0 bases and 0 bases, with 17 bases remaining between them. Germline loops: CDR1 MGHRA, CDR2 YSYEKL. CDR3 residues: CASSQEGASILLNTEAFF. The CDR3 DNA sequence: TGCGCCAGCAGCCAAGAAGGGGCCTCAATACTTTTGAACACTGAAGCTTTCTTT.

V is TRBV2 and J is TRBJ1-6; D not resolved. The germline V and J ends were trimmed by 2 bases and 14 bases, with 13 bases remaining between them. CDR3 length equals 13 residues. CDR1 and CDR2 (germline): SNHLY, FYNNEI. The CDR3 here is CASSERTGLTLHF. CDR3 nucleotide sequence: TGTGCCAGCAGTGAACGGACCGGCTTGACCCTCCACTTT.

V usage is TRBV7-2 and J usage is TRBJ2-7; 8 positions match TRBD1. The CDR3 has 15 residues. Germline V gives CDR1 SGHTA, CDR2 FQGNSA. The V gene end was trimmed by 0 bases and the J gene end by 2 bases; junction bases not matched to a gene: 3. The CDR3 coding sequence is TGTGCCAGCAGCTTAGCCCGGGACAGGACCTACGAGCAGTACTTC. This encodes CASSLARDRTYEQYF.

The rearrangement links TRBV7-6 to TRBJ1-1; a weak D match, TRBD1 (6 bases). Germline-derived CDR1 and CDR2 are SGHVS and FNYEAQ. Trimming stripped 3 bases from V and 8 bases from J, with 19 bases between. The CDR3 totals 15 residues. In nucleotides, the CDR3 is TGTGCCAGCAGCTTGTACCAGGGGCGCACGACCGAAGCTTTCTTT. Translated: CASSLYQGRTTEAFF.

The J gene is TRBJ2-7, the V gene TRBV13; TRBD1 matches at 7 bases. The germline gives CDR1 PRHDT, CDR2 FYEKMQ (reference sequence). The CDR3 is made up of 15 amino acids. J gave up 4 bases and V 2 bases, and 8 bases lay outside the gene matches. The CDR3 DNA reads as TGTGCCAGCAGCTTAACGGGGCAGGGGGTGTACGAGCAGTACTTC. The encoded protein is CASSLTGQGVYEQYF. Drawing the rest from reference TRBV13 and TRBJ2-7, the complete variable domain is AAGVIQSPRHLIKEKRETATLKCYPIPRHDTVYWYQQGPGQDPQFLISFYEKMQSDKGSIPDRFSAQQFSDYHSELNMSSLELGDSALYFCASSLTGQGVYEQYFGPGTRLTVT.

The V call is TRBV27, the J call TRBJ2-1, with D perhaps TRBD2 (7 bases). CDR1 and CDR2 from the germline V gene are MNHEY and SMNVEV (reference sequence). This CDR3 has 13 residues. V was cut by 10 bases and J by 6 bases, with 16 bases left in between. CDR3 bases: TGTGCCACCAAGAGGGGGGGGGCCAATGAGCAGTTCTTC. Protein product: CATKRGGANEQFF.

The chain couples TRBV5-6 to TRBJ1-2, with TRBD1 as a possible D gene (6 bases). Germline CDR1 and CDR2: SGHDT and YYEEEE. The CDR3 consists of 15 residues. V was clipped by 4 bases and J by 4 bases, with 17 bases between them. DNA for the CDR3: TGTGCCAGCAGCCCTGTCGAGGGGGATAGCTATGGCTACACCTTC. It translates to CASSPVEGDSYGYTF.

This clone appeared once. The chain couples TRBV6-5 to TRBJ2-2, with 9 bases identical to TRBD2. This CDR3 region has 15 residues. The J segment lost 5 bases and the V segment lost 8 bases, leaving 9 bases of the junction unmatched. Germline V gene data show CDR1 as MNHEY and CDR2 as SVGAGI. The CDR3 coding sequence is TGTGCCAGCGGGGCTAGCGGGGTTCTAACCGGGGAGCTGTTTTTT. Its translation is CASGASGVLTGELFF.